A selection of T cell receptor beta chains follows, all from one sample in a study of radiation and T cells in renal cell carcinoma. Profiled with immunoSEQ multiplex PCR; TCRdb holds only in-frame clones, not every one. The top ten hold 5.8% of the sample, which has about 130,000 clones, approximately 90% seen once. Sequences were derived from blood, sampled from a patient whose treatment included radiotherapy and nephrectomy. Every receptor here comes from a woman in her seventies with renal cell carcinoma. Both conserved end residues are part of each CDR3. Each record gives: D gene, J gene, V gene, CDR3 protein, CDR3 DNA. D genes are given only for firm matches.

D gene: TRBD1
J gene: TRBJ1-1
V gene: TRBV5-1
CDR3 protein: CASSLVIGGGTEAFF
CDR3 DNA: TGCGCCAGCAGCTTGGTGATAGGGGGCGGAACTGAAGCTTTCTTT

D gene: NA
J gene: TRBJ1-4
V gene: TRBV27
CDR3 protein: CASSLTGGNEKLFF
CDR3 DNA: TGTGCCAGCAGTTTGACGGGAGGAAATGAAAAACTGTTTTTT

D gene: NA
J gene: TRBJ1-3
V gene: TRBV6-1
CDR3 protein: CASSTDRTHGDTIYF
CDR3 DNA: TGTGCCAGCAGTACTGACAGGACACATGGAGACACCATATATTTT

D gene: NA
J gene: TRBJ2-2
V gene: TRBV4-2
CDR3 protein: CASSQEQNTGELFF
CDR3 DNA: TGTGCCAGCAGCCAAGAACAGAACACCGGGGAGCTGTTTTTT

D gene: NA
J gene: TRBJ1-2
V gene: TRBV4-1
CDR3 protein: CASSQLQGWFYGYTF
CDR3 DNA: TGCGCCAGCAGCCAACTCCAGGGCTGGTTCTATGGCTACACCTTC

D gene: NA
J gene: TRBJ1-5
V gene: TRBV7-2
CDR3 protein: CASSLENGYAMQPQHF
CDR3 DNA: TGTGCCAGCAGCTTAGAGAACGGCTATGCCATGCAGCCCCAGCATTTT

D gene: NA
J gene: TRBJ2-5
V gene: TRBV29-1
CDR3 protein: CSGRTVQETQYF
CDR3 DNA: TGCAGCGGACGGACTGTACAAGAGACCCAGTACTTC

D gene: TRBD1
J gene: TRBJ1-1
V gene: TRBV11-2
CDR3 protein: CAGGQANTEAFF
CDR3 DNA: TGTGCCGGAGGACAGGCGAACACTGAAGCTTTCTTT

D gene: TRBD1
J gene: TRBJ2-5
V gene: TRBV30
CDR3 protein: CAWNRGETQYF
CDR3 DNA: TGTGCCTGGAACAGGGGCGAGACCCAGTACTTC

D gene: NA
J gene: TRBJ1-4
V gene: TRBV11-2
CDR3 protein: CASSPGTTTNEKLFF
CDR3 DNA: TGTGCCAGCAGCCCGGGGACGACAACTAATGAAAAACTGTTTTTT

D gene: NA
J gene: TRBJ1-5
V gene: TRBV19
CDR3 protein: CASLARFNNQPQHF
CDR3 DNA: TGTGCCAGTCTTGCCCGGTTCAACAATCAGCCCCAGCATTTT

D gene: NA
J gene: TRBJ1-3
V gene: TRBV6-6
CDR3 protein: CASKTTSSGNTIYF
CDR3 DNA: TGTGCCAGCAAAACAACGAGCTCTGGAAACACCATATATTTT

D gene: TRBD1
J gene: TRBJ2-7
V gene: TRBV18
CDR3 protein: CASSPSDRGPTYEQYF
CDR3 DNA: TGTGCCAGCTCACCGTCTGACAGGGGTCCTACCTACGAGCAGTACTTC

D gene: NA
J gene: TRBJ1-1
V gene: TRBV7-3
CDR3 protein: CASSLQGADTEAFF
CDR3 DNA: TGTGCCAGCAGCTTACAAGGGGCGGACACTGAAGCTTTCTTT